This record covers a single T cell receptor (beta chain). Its antigen is as yet unknown. The CDR3 has 13 amino acids. Per the germline V gene, CDR1 is MNHEY and CDR2 is SVGAGI. The ends were cut back, 2 bases at V and 1 base at J, with 5 bases in the middle. It was with 60 Vbeta and 13 Jbeta primers that the PCR ran. Here immunoSEQ multiplex PCR was the method, and the copy in TCRdb shows in-frame clones only, minus some. The data contain under 200,000 clones, about 80% of them singletons. These data originate in a study of cytomegalovirus exposure and HLA in healthy donors. On the study more broadly: Earlier, 150 million to 200 million T cells were analyzed, and 117 million unique TCR beta sequences were found among them. Study-wide findings and caveats: Reports credit the classifier with highly specific, highly sensitive diagnosis of cytomegalovirus status. Common viral pathogens seemed, in a later analysis, to connect with several of the most significant clusters. In an earlier analysis, about 90% or about 30%: the productive usage of most TCR beta V segments.

The clonotype comes from a woman aged 50 to 60 in good health and CMV-seropositive. This chain connects TRBV6-5 to TRBJ1-2; no firm D call. The sample was PBMCs. CDR3 residues: CASSYAINYGYTF. Written as DNA, the CDR3 is TGTGCCAGCAGTTACGCTATTAACTATGGCTACACCTTC.